The T cell receptor beta chain described here comes from a study of blood T cell repertoires in COVID-19. Study-level background: Sites in the United States, Italy and Spain provided acute and convalescent COVID-19 samples. Sample material is recorded as cDNA or gDNA derived from T cells, B-cell-depleted T cells, or PBMCs.

The assay was immunoSEQ multiplex PCR, and TCRdb's table has in-frame clones only and misses some. Of about 130,000 clones listed, 84% are singletons. The CDR3 totals 17 residues. With 4 bases removed from V and 0 bases from J, the gap between germline ends came to 17 bases. CDR1 is SGHRS, CDR2 YFSETQ, per germline. There are a few counts of this clone. Sequencing was carried out using peripheral blood. This chain connects TRBV5-1 to TRBJ2-1; TRBD2 is a possible D gene (6 bases). The source of this sequence is a human donor in a cohort sampled during active COVID-19. Written as DNA, the CDR3 is TGCGCCAGCAGCCCCTCCCCGATCGGGGGCTCCTACAATGAGCAGTTCTTC. Its protein is CASSPSPIGGSYNEQFF.